A single sample is the source of the 25 T cell receptor beta chains below, sequenced in a study of blood T cell repertoires in COVID-19. Measured with immunoSEQ multiplex PCR; TCRdb has only the in-frame clones, and not every one. The sample has 150,000 to 200,000 clones, about 88% seen once; the top ten hold 4% to 5%. The source material was peripheral blood. Receptor source: a human donor in a cohort sampled during active COVID-19.

The chain links TRBV28 to TRBJ2-1; perhaps TRBD1 as D (5 bases). CDR3 size: 13 residues. Trimming shortened V by 4 bases and J by 7 bases, and 11 bases separated the two germline ends. Germline-derived CDR1 and CDR2 are MDHEN and SYDVKM. CDR3 in DNA: TGTGCCAGCAGTTGGGGCTTGTGGAATGAGCAGTTCTTC. This codes for CASSWGLWNEQFF.

This chain uses TRBV11-2 with TRBJ2-3; tentatively, D is TRBD2 (6 bases). The germline V gene encodes CDR1 SGHAT and CDR2 FQNNGV. CDR3 length: 16 amino acids. V was clipped by 5 bases and J by 4 bases, with 19 bases between them. CDR3 in amino acids: CASSQTPGRGADTQYF. The CDR3 DNA reads as TGTGCCAGCAGCCAAACGCCGGGACGCGGGGCAGATACGCAGTATTTT.

This chain links TRBV6-6 with TRBJ2-3; D unresolved. This CDR3 spans 13 amino acids. V shed 8 bases and J shed 2 bases, with 11 bases lying between them. Germline values: CDR1 MNHNY, CDR2 SVGAGI (reference sequence). The CDR3 reads CASDASDTDTQYF. The CDR3 DNA sequence: TGTGCCAGCGATGCCTCAGACACAGATACGCAGTATTTT.

The chain carries TRBV15 and TRBJ1-2, with 9 bases aligning to TRBD1. The CDR3 is made up of 15 amino acids. CDR1 is LNHNV, CDR2 YYDKDF, per germline (reference sequence). V trimming: 0 bases; J trimming: 5 bases; junction bases outside the gene matches: 4. The CDR3 loop is CATSRDPGQGYGYTF. CDR3 DNA: TGTGCCACCAGCAGAGACCCCGGACAGGGGTATGGCTACACCTTC.

CDR3 loop: CASSLVYRGGLYEQYF. CDR3 coding DNA: TGTGCCAGCAGCTTAGTTTATCGGGGGGGCCTCTACGAGCAGTACTTC. This sequence joins TRBV11-2 and TRBJ2-7; 8 nucleotides agree with TRBD2. CDR3 length: 16 amino acids. V dropped 1 base and J dropped 3; count of bases not matched to a gene: 8. CDR1 is SGHAT, CDR2 FQNNGV, per germline.

The chain couples TRBV7-2 to TRBJ2-1, with unresolved D. The V end lost 3 bases, the J end lost 7 bases, and 10 bases lay between the germline ends. From germline, CDR1 is SGHTA and CDR2 FQGNSA. There are 13 residues in the CDR3. CDR3: CASSFEARNEQFF. The CDR3 DNA sequence: TGTGCCAGCAGCTTCGAGGCTCGAAATGAGCAGTTCTTC. The full variable domain, completed using reference TRBV7-2 and TRBJ2-1, is GAGVSQSPSNKVTEKGKDVELRCDPISGHTALYWYRQSLGQGLEFLIYFQGNSAPDKSGLPSDRFSAERTGGSVSTLTIQRTQQEDSAVYLCASSFEARNEQFFGPGTRLTVL.

The chain carries TRBV21-1 and TRBJ1-1. TRBV21-1 is termed a pseudogene. The CDR3 covers 18 residues. This chain's CDR3 is CASSKVGKHLGMRSEGFF. DNA of the CDR3: TGTGCCAGCAGCAAAGTAGGTAAACACCTCGGAATGAGGTCGGAGGGGTTCTTT.

This sequence joins TRBV18 and TRBJ2-7; 8 bases align to TRBD2. Losses at the gene ends were 0 bases for V and 7 bases for J; bases not matched to a gene: 8. Germline V lookup: CDR1 KGHSH, CDR2 LQKENI. The length of the CDR3 is 15 residues. For the CDR3, the DNA is TGTGCCAGCTCACCACCCGTCGGGGGGGCTTGGGAGCAGTACTTC. As protein: CASSPPVGGAWEQYF.

The J gene is TRBJ2-1, the V gene TRBV5-1, with D perhaps TRBD2 (8 bases). This CDR3 has 16 amino acids. CDR1 and CDR2 from the germline V gene are SGHRS and YFSETQ. V was trimmed by 0 bases and J by 6 bases, leaving 16 bases between them. CDR3 amino acids: CASSLARGLAGNEQFF. In DNA form, the CDR3 reads TGCGCCAGCAGCTTGGCGAGGGGGCTAGCGGGCAATGAGCAGTTCTTC.

The chain recombines TRBV21-1 with TRBJ2-3; TRBD2, as called in the table, went unchecked against the DNA. TRBV21-1 is annotated as a pseudogene. This CDR3 has 15 amino acids. The CDR3 bases are TGTGCCAGCGCCCCTTTTAGGGGGGGAGCCGATACGCAGTATTTT. This sequence encodes CASAPFRGGADTQYF.

This chain links TRBV28 with TRBJ2-5, with 10 bases aligning to TRBD2. The CDR3 is made up of 14 amino acids. With 6 bases clipped from V and 5 bases from J, the junction kept 6 bases outside the gene matches. Germline CDR1 reads MDHEN; CDR2 reads SYDVKM. The chain's CDR3 is CASRAGGSLETQYF. CDR3 DNA: TGTGCCAGCAGAGCGGGAGGGTCGCTGGAGACCCAGTACTTC.

V gene TRBV30 combines with J gene TRBJ2-2; D uncertain. V was shortened by 0 bases and J by 7 bases, with 9 bases between the two germline ends. This CDR3 contains 13 residues. Germline V gene lookup returns CDR1 GTSNPN and CDR2 SVGIG (reference sequence). The CDR3 sequence: CAWSVIAGGELFF. The CDR3 region has the DNA TGTGCCTGGAGTGTTATAGCTGGCGGGGAGCTGTTTTTT.

This chain joins TRBV28 and TRBJ2-1; D gene ambiguous. Trimming pared 3 bases from V and 15 bases from J, leaving 12 bases between. Germline CDR1 MDHEN, CDR2 SYDVKM. The CDR3 is 11 amino acids. The DNA for the CDR3 is TGTGCCAGCAGTTTGGCTAGAAGTCGGTTCTTC. The encoded protein is CASSLARSRFF. The entire variable domain, with the rest obtained from reference TRBV28 and TRBJ2-1, is as follows: DVKVTQSSRYLVKRTGEKVFLECVQDMDHENMFWYRQDPGLGLRLIYFSYDVKMKEKGDIPEGYSVSREKKERFSLILESASTNQTSMYLCASSLARSRFFGPGTRLTVL.

This clone was seen only once. The chain carries TRBV3-1 (or the pseudogene TRBV3-2) and TRBJ2-7; a weak D match, TRBD2 (5 bases). The CDR3 has 13 amino acids. Between the trimmed V and J ends, which lost 0 bases and 5 bases, there was a span of 8 bases. CDR1 LGHDT and CDR2 YNNKEL come from the germline V gene (reference sequence). CDR3 nucleotide sequence: TGTGCCAGCAGCCAAGATCGCGGGCACGAGCAGTACTTC. This sequence encodes CASSQDRGHEQYF.

This rearrangement joins TRBV4-2 to TRBJ2-7; 11 positions agree with TRBD2. The CDR3 is made up of 15 amino acids. V gave up 4 bases and J gave up 0 bases; unmatched junction bases: 2. The V gene's germline CDR1 is LGHNA and CDR2 YNFKEQ. CDR3 sequence (DNA): TGTGCCAGCAGCCGAGGACTAGCGGGCTCCTACGAGCAGTACTTC. It encodes CASSRGLAGSYEQYF.

In its sample, this clone was seen once. The chain uses TRBV18 and TRBJ2-1; 12 bases are a match to TRBD2. Per the germline V gene, CDR1 is KGHSH and CDR2 is LQKENI. V lost 5 bases to trimming and J lost 5 bases; unmatched junction nucleotides: 7. CDR3 length equals 16 residues. CDR3 bases: TGTGCCAGCTCAATTCGACTAGCGGGAGTAAACAATGAGCAGTTCTTC. It specifies CASSIRLAGVNNEQFF.

V usage is TRBV30 and J usage is TRBJ1-5, with D possibly matching TRBD1 (5 bases). The CDR3 spans 15 residues. V lost 1 base and J 0 bases, leaving 10 bases between the germline ends. Germline V lookup: CDR1 GTSNPN, CDR2 SVGIG (reference sequence). Written as DNA, the CDR3 is TGTGCCTGGAGTGAGGGGTCCTCTAGCAATCAGCCCCAGCATTTT. This gives the protein CAWSEGSSSNQPQHF.

This chain connects TRBV7-2 to TRBJ2-7; weak D call: TRBD1 (7 bases). V gave up 4 bases and J gave up 4 bases, with 17 bases separating them. CDR3 size: 15 residues. Germline CDR1 SGHTA, CDR2 FQGNSA. The CDR3 here is CASSSLDREEYEQYF. As DNA, the CDR3 is TGTGCCAGCAGCTCCCTAGACAGGGAGGAATACGAGCAGTACTTC.

The rearrangement links TRBV4-3 to TRBJ1-3; D not certain. V lost 1 base and J lost 0, with 7 bases in between. The CDR3 sequence is 15 residues long. CDR1 LGHNA and CDR2 YSLEER come from the germline V gene. DNA for the CDR3: TGCGCCAGCAGCCAAGTAAGCGGCTCTGGAAACACCATATATTTT. This encodes CASSQVSGSGNTIYF.

The rearrangement links TRBV5-6 to TRBJ2-5; TRBD1 agrees at 8 bases. Losses at the gene ends were 4 bases for V and 5 bases for J; bases not matched to a gene: 7. The germline V gene has CDR1 SGHDT and CDR2 YYEEEE. This CDR3 is 14 amino acids long. For the CDR3, the DNA is TGTGCCAGCAGCGAAACAGGGGGGAGGGAGACCCAGTACTTC. Protein sequence: CASSETGGRETQYF.

The chain employs TRBV24-1 and TRBJ2-1, with TRBD1 matching over 8 bases. J lost 7 bases, V lost 3 bases, and 7 bases had no gene match. This CDR3 spans 15 amino acids. Germline CDR1 is KGHDR and CDR2 is SFDVKD. Here the CDR3 reads CATSDPGQAGNEQFF. The CDR3, as DNA: TGTGCCACCAGTGATCCGGGACAGGCCGGTAATGAGCAGTTCTTC.

The chain joins TRBV4-1 to TRBJ2-5; TRBD2 matches at 7 bases. The CDR3 spans 17 residues. Germline-derived CDR1 and CDR2 are MGHRA and YSYEKL. J was trimmed by 2 bases and V by 0 bases; bases with no gene match: 9. The DNA of the CDR3 is TGCGCCAGCAGCCAAGAAGGGGCGGGAGCTCCTCAAGAGACCCAGTACTTC. Translating it yields CASSQEGAGAPQETQYF.

The chain recombines TRBV18 with TRBJ2-2; D remains ambiguous. The CDR3 has 16 amino acids. Germline V gene sequence: CDR1 KGHSH, CDR2 LQKENI. V gave up 2 bases and J gave up 0 bases, with 10 bases separating them. The CDR3 reads CASSPFQAPNTGELFF. The DNA for the CDR3 is TGTGCCAGCTCACCATTTCAGGCCCCGAACACCGGGGAGCTGTTTTTT.

The chain employs TRBV24-1 and TRBJ1-4; 10 nucleotides agree with TRBD1. The CDR3 runs 15 residues. Germline lookup yields CDR1 KGHDR and CDR2 SFDVKD. V shed 5 bases, J shed 7 bases, and the junction held 6 bases outside the gene matches. CDR3 sequence reads: CATSAVTGGGEKLFF. Here the CDR3 DNA reads TGTGCCACCAGTGCTGTGACAGGGGGCGGTGAAAAACTGTTTTTT.

V and J are TRBV4-2 and TRBJ2-1; 7 bases fit TRBD1. J gave up 3 bases and V 11 bases, and 7 bases lay outside the gene matches. Germline CDR1 LGHNA, CDR2 YNFKEQ. The CDR3 totals 13 residues. CDR3: CAGTDRDYNEQFF. The CDR3 DNA follows: TGTGCCGGAACCGACAGGGACTACAATGAGCAGTTCTTC.